This record concerns one T cell receptor (beta chain) sequence. Its antigen is as yet unknown. V shed 2 bases and J shed 0 bases, with 8 bases lying between them. The CDR3 contains 16 residues. Germline assignment: CDR1 SGHNT and CDR2 YENEEA. Patients selected for sequencing had displayed CD8+CD57+ cell expansion by flow cytometry. This sample is part of a study of CD8+CD57+ T cells in acquired aplastic anemia. Investigators profiled TCR beta VDJ and CDR3 from genomic DNA template. TCRdb independently ran MiXCR on the reads; one entry per CDR3 protein. The profile shows about 250,000 distinct CDR3 sequences, around 46% of them singletons. Study-level results: There were about 27 CD8+ CDR3 sequences that occurred in both patients and controls.

The rearrangement uses TRBV11-3 and TRBJ2-6; D possibly uses TRBD1 or TRBD2 (5 bases each). Specimen: sorted CD4+, CD8+, or CD8+CD57+ T cells (not recorded which) from PBMCs. The TCR sequence derives from a human donor with aplastic anemia. CDR3 in DNA: TGTGCCAGCAGCTTATCGGGGACCTCTGGGGCCAACGTCCTGACTTTC. Translation: CASSLSGTSGANVLTF.